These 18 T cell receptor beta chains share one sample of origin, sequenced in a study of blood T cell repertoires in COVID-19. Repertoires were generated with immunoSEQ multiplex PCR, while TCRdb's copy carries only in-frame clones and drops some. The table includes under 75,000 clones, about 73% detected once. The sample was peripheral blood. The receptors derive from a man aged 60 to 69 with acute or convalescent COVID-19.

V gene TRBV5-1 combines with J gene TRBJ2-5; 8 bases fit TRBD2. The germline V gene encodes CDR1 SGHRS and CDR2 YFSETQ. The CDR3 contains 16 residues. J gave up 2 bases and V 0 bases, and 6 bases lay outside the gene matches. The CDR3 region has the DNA TGCGCCAGCAGCTTGGAGCGGGAGAGAGGGCAAGAGACCCAGTACTTC. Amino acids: CASSLERERGQETQYF.

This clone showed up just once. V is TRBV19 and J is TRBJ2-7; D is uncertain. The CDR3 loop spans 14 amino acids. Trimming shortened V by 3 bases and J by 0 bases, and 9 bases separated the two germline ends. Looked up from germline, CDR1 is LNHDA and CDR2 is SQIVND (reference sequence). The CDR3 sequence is CASSIQVLSYEQYF. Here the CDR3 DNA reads TGTGCCAGTAGTATTCAGGTTCTCTCCTACGAGCAGTACTTC.

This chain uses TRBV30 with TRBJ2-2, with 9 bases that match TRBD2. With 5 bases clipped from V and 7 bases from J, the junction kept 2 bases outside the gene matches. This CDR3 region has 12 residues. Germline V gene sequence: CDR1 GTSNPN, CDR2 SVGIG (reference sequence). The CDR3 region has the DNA TGTGCCTGGCGGCGGGGGGGCGGGGAGCTGTTTTTT. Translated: CAWRRGGGELFF.

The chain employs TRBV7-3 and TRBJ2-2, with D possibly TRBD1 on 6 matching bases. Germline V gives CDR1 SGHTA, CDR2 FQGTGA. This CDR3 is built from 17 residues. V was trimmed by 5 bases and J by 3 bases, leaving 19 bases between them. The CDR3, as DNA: TGTGCCAGCAGCCCGAACAACAGGGCTCTCGACACCGGGGAGCTGTTTTTT. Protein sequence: CASSPNNRALDTGELFF.

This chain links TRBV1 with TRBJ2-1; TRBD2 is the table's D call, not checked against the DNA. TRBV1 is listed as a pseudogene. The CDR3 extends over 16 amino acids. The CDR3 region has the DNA TGCACCAGCAGCCAGCCCCTATGGGAGGGTTACAATGAGCAGTTCTTC. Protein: CTSSQPLWEGYNEQFF.

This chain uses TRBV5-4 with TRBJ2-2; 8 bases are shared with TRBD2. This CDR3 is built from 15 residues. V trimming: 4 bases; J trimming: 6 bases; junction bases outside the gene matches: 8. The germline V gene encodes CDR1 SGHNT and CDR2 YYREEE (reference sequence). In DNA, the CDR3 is TGTGCCAGCAGCCACCAGACTAGCGCGGCCGGGGAGCTGTTTTTT. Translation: CASSHQTSAAGELFF.

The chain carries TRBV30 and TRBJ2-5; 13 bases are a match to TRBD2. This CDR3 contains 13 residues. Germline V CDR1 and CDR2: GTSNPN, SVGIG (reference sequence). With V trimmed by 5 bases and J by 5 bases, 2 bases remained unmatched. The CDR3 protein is CAWGTSGAETQYF. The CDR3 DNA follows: TGTGCCTGGGGGACTAGCGGGGCTGAGACCCAGTACTTC.

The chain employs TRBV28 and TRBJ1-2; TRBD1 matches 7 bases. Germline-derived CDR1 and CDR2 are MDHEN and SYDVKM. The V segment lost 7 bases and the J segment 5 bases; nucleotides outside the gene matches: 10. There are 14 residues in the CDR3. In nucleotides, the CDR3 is TGTGCCAGCATCAGGGGGGCCCGGGGATATGGCTACACCTTC. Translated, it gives CASIRGARGYGYTF.

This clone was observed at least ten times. CDR3 in DNA: TGTGCCAGCAGTTTTTCAGGACTAGCGGATTACAATGAGCAGTTCTTC. It codes for CASSFSGLADYNEQFF. V usage is TRBV27 and J usage is TRBJ2-1; 10 nucleotides align to TRBD2. The CDR3 loop spans 16 amino acids. CDR1 is MNHEY and CDR2 is SMNVEV in the germline V gene (reference sequence). The V segment lost 3 bases and the J segment 4 bases; nucleotides outside the gene matches: 6.

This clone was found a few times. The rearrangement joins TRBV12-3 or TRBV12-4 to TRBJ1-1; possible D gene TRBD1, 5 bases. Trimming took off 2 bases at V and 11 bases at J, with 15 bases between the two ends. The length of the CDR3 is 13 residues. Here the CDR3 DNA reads TGTGCCAGCAGTTTACAACCGGGGGGGGACGCTTTCTTT. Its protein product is CASSLQPGGDAFF.

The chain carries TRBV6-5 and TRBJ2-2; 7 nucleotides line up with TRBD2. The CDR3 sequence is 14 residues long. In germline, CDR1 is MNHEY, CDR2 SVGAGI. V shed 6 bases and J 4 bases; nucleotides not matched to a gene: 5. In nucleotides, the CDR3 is TGTGCCAGCAGCCTCCAGCGGGGCACCGGGGAGCTGTTTTTT. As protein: CASSLQRGTGELFF.

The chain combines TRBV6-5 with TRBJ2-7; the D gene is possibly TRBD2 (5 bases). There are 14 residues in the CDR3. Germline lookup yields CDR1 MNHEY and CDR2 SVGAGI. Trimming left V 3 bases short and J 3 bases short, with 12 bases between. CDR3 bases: TGTGCCAGCAGTTATCTAGACGGGAACTACGAGCAGTACTTC. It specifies CASSYLDGNYEQYF.

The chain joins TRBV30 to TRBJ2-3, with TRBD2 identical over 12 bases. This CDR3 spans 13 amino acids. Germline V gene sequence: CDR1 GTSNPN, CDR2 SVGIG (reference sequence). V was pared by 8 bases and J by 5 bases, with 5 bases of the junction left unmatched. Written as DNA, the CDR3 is TGTGCCCAAGGACTAGCGGGATTAGATACGCAGTATTTT. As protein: CAQGLAGLDTQYF.

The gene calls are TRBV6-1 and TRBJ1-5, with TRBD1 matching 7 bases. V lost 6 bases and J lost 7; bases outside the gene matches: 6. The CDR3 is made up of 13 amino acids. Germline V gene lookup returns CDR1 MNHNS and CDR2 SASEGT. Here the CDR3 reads CASRWTGGQPQHF. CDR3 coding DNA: TGTGCCAGCAGGTGGACAGGCGGGCAGCCCCAGCATTTT.

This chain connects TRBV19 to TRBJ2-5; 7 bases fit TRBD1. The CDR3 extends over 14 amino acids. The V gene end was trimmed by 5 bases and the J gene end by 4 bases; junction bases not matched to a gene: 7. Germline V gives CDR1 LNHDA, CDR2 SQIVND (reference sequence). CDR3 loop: CASSPTGKRETQYF. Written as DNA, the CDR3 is TGTGCCAGTAGTCCGACAGGGAAACGAGAGACCCAGTACTTC.

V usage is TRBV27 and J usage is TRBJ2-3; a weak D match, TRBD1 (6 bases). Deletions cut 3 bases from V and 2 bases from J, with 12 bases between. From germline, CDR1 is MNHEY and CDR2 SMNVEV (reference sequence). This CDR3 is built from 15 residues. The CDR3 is CASSFQGIDTDTQYF. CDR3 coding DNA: TGTGCCAGCAGTTTCCAGGGGATCGACACAGATACGCAGTATTTT.

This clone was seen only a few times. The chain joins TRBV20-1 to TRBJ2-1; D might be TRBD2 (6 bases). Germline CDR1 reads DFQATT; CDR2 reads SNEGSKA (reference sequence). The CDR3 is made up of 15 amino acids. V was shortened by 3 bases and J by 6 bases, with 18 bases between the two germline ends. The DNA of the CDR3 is TGCAGTGCTAGTAAGTGGGGAGGAGCAAGCAATGAGCAGTTCTTC. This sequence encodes CSASKWGGASNEQFF.

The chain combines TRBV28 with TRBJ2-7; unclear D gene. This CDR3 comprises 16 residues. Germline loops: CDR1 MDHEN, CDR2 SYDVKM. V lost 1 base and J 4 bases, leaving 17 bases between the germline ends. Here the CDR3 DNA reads TGTGCCAGCAGTTTATTGGGCAGCTTTAGGCGTTACGAGCAGTACTTC. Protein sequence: CASSLLGSFRRYEQYF.